Listed below are T cell receptor beta chains from one sample, sequenced in a study of cytomegalovirus exposure and HLA in healthy donors. The assay was immunoSEQ multiplex PCR, and TCRdb's table has in-frame clones only and misses some. This sample has around 150,000 clones, with approximately 61% found just once. The sequenced sample was PBMCs. The origin of the receptors is a human donor in good health. The CDR3 runs from the conserved cysteine through the conserved F or W. Fields, in order: V gene, D gene, CDR3 length, clone size, J gene, CDR3 DNA, CDR3 protein. D genes are given only for firm matches. The size entry is marked missing in some rows and otherwise reads once, few, many or a size class.

TRBV4-2	NA	15	NA	TRBJ2-1	TGTGCCAGCAGTAGCGACTTCTCGTCCTACAATGAGCAGTTCTTC	CASSSDFSSYNEQFF
TRBV9	NA	15	NA	TRBJ2-5	TGTGCCAGCAGCGTAAGCCCCCTCGACCAAGAGACCCAGTACTTC	CASSVSPLDQETQYF
TRBV28	TRBD1	15	NA	TRBJ2-7	TGTGCCAGCAGTTCCTGGACAGGTACCCCGGCCGAGCAGTACTTC	CASSSWTGTPAEQYF
TRBV28	TRBD1	16	NA	TRBJ1-2	TGTGCCAGCAGTTTATCGTATATGGCAGGGGGCTATGGCTACACCTTC	CASSLSYMAGGYGYTF
TRBV18	NA	15	few	TRBJ1-1	TGTGCCAGCTCCCCCACGGGGGAAGTCTACACTGAAGCTTTCTTT	CASSPTGEVYTEAFF
TRBV2	TRBD2	19	NA	TRBJ2-3	TGTGCCAGCAGTGGGGCTAGCGGGAGTCCCCGCGGGAGCACAGATACGCAGTATTTT	CASSGASGSPRGSTDTQYF
TRBV6-6	NA	15	NA	TRBJ2-7	TGTGCCAGCAGTTACATCAGGGGTAGCTCCTACGAGCAGTACTTC	CASSYIRGSSYEQYF
TRBV6-1	NA	14	few	TRBJ1-1	TGTGCCAGCAGTACAGGGCTCATGAACACTGAAGCTTTCTTT	CASSTGLMNTEAFF
TRBV5-4	NA	12	few	TRBJ2-1	TGTGCCAGCAGCGAACGGCCGGGTGAGCAGTTCTTC	CASSERPGEQFF
TRBV11-1	NA	19	NA	TRBJ2-2	TGTGCCAGCAGCTCCCCCGGGGTCAAGACCCTACAAGTCACCGGGGAGCTGTTTTTT	CASSSPGVKTLQVTGELFF
TRBV7-2	NA	17	NA	TRBJ2-1	TGTGCCAGCAGCTCCCGGCGGGGCGGGAACTTGGGAAATGAGCAGTTCTTC	CASSSRRGGNLGNEQFF
TRBV27	TRBD1	13	NA	TRBJ1-5	TGTGCCAGCAGCCGGACAGGGGATCAGCCCCAGCATTTT	CASSRTGDQPQHF
TRBV6-5	NA	13	NA	TRBJ1-2	TGTGCCAGCAGACGGGTCCCGGACATGGGCTACACCTTC	CASRRVPDMGYTF
TRBV29-1	TRBD2	14	few	TRBJ2-1	TGCAGCGTTCGGAGAGCGGGAGGAGGCAATGAGCAGTTCTTC	CSVRRAGGGNEQFF
TRBV2	NA	16	few	TRBJ2-1	TGTGCCAGCAGCCGAACCGGTGTTGTCTCCTACAATGAGCAGTTCTTC	CASSRTGVVSYNEQFF
TRBV7-2	NA	15	once	TRBJ2-3	TGTGCCAGCAGCTTAGTGCCAGCGAGCACAGATACGCAGTATTTT	CASSLVPASTDTQYF
TRBV9	TRBD2	15	NA	TRBJ2-3	TGTGCCAGCAGCGTTAGCGGGACCGCCACAGATACGCAGTATTTT	CASSVSGTATDTQYF
TRBV9	NA	13	NA	TRBJ2-5	TGTGCCAGCAGCGTAGCGGGAGAAGAGACCCAGTACTTC	CASSVAGEETQYF
TRBV28	TRBD2	15	few	TRBJ2-7	TGTGCCAGCAGTTTAAGTCCTAGCGGAACCTACGAGCAGTACTTC	CASSLSPSGTYEQYF
TRBV5-4	TRBD1	16	NA	TRBJ2-5	TGTGCCAGCAGCTTGGGGGGACAGGGGAGCGCGGAGACCCAGTACTTC	CASSLGGQGSAETQYF
TRBV10-2	TRBD1	13	NA	TRBJ1-6	TGCGCCAGCACCGGGACAGAAAATTCACCCCTCCACTTT	CASTGTENSPLHF
TRBV5-1	NA	16	NA	TRBJ2-3	TGCGCCAGCAGGCCATCTACTACTTCTAGCACAGATACGCAGTATTTT	CASRPSTTSSTDTQYF
TRBV5-1	TRBD2	15	NA	TRBJ2-1	TGCGCCAGCAGCGTTAGCGGGGGTAAGGGAAATGAGCAGTTCTTC	CASSVSGGKGNEQFF
TRBV9	TRBD2	15	few	TRBJ2-7	TGTGCCAGCAGCGAGCGGGGCGGTCTTCCCTACGAGCAGTACTTC	CASSERGGLPYEQYF
TRBV5-1	NA	13	NA	TRBJ1-1	TGCGCCAGCAGCTTTGGGGCGAACACTGAAGCTTTCTTT	CASSFGANTEAFF
TRBV28	NA	13	NA	TRBJ2-1	TGTGCCAGCAGCCCCTCGAGGGGGTGGGAGCAGTTCTTC	CASSPSRGWEQFF
TRBV6-1	NA	15	NA	TRBJ2-1	TGTGCCAGCAGTCCAGACAAGAACTCCTACAATGAGCAGTTCTTC	CASSPDKNSYNEQFF
TRBV27	NA	14	NA	TRBJ2-7	TGTGCCAGCAGTTTAGGCGGGGCTACCTACGAGCAGTACTTC	CASSLGGATYEQYF
TRBV2	NA	9	once	TRBJ2-5	TGTGCCACGGGGAAGACCCAGTACTTC	CATGKTQYF
TRBV5-5	TRBD1	16	once	TRBJ2-3	TGTGCCAGCAGTTGGGGACAGGGTGCACGCACAGATACGCAGTATTTT	CASSWGQGARTDTQYF
TRBV19	TRBD1	14	NA	TRBJ2-7	TGTGCCAGTAGAACCCGGGACAGGGACCACGAGCAGTACTTC	CASRTRDRDHEQYF
TRBV5-4	NA	16	NA	TRBJ2-1	TGTGCCAGCAGCGTCAGGTTGGTGGGCCGTGAAGATGAGCAGTTCTTC	CASSVRLVGREDEQFF
TRBV19	TRBD1	12	NA	TRBJ2-1	TGTGCCAGTAGCCCAGGGACAGGGGTTGCGTTCTTC	CASSPGTGVAFF
TRBV6-5	NA	12	few	TRBJ2-7	TGTGCCAGCACCAAGGGGGGGGGCGAGCAGTACTTC	CASTKGGGEQYF
TRBV4-1	TRBD1	15	few	TRBJ1-1	TGCGCCAGCAGCCGGCCAGGACAGGGGAACACTGAAGCTTTCTTT	CASSRPGQGNTEAFF
TRBV7-3	TRBD1	15	NA	TRBJ2-7	TGTGCCAGCGCTCTAGGGGGACAGGGTTCTCAGGGGCAGTACTTC	CASALGGQGSQGQYF
TRBV9	TRBD1	13	NA	TRBJ1-1	TGTGCCAGCAGCTCCGACAGGGACACTGAAGCTTTCTTT	CASSSDRDTEAFF
TRBV6-5	TRBD2	12	NA	TRBJ2-7	TGTGCCAGCGGGAGGGAGCGCGACGAGCAGTACTTC	CASGRERDEQYF
TRBV5-1	NA	17	few	TRBJ1-1	TGCGCCAGCAGCTTCGCGGGGGGGGGCTGGGTGAACACTGAAGCTTTCTTT	CASSFAGGGWVNTEAFF
TRBV12-5	TRBD1	16	NA	TRBJ2-5	TGTGCTAGTGGTTCGGACAGGGGGCTCCCCGTCGAGACCCAGTACTTC	CASGSDRGLPVETQYF
TRBV6-1	TRBD1	12	few	TRBJ1-1	TGTGCCAGCAGTCAAGACAGGGGTAAAGCTTTCTTT	CASSQDRGKAFF
TRBV4-3	NA	13	NA	TRBJ2-1	TGCGCCAGCAGCCAAGATTCGGGGAATGAGCAGTTCTTC	CASSQDSGNEQFF
TRBV5-1	NA	14	NA	TRBJ1-3	TGCGCCAGCAGCTTGGGCAGCTCTGGAAACACCATATATTTT	CASSLGSSGNTIYF
TRBV11-2	NA	12	NA	TRBJ2-5	TGTGCCAGCAGCTTAAATCGAGAGACCCAGTACTTC	CASSLNRETQYF
TRBV6-6	NA	15	NA	TRBJ2-7	TGTGCCAGCAGTTCCCAAGAACAGAACCTCTACGAGCAGTACTTC	CASSSQEQNLYEQYF
TRBV12-1	NA	16	few	TRBJ2-7	NA	CASSFGPGTTTYEQYF
TRBV2	NA	11	NA	TRBJ2-1	TGTGCCAGCCTAGCCTCAAATGAGCAGTTCTTC	CASLASNEQFF
TRBV5-1	TRBD1	15	NA	TRBJ1-5	TGCGCCAGCAGCGAGGGACAGGGGGCGAATCAGCCCCAGCATTTT	CASSEGQGANQPQHF
TRBV7-2	TRBD1	15	NA	TRBJ1-5	TGTGCCAGCAGCGGGACCGGACAGGGTAATCAGCCCCAGCATTTT	CASSGTGQGNQPQHF
TRBV5-1	TRBD1	17	NA	TRBJ1-4	TGCGCCAGCAGCCCGACAACAGGGGGACCAACTAATGAAAAACTGTTTTTT	CASSPTTGGPTNEKLFF
TRBV6-1	TRBD2	14	NA	TRBJ2-3	TGTGCCAGCAGTAGCGCGGGAGCATCAGATACGCAGTATTTT	CASSSAGASDTQYF
TRBV7-8	TRBD1	13	NA	TRBJ1-1	TGTGCCAGCAGCGGACAGGGGGGAAATGAAGCTTTCTTT	CASSGQGGNEAFF
TRBV28	TRBD1	16	few	TRBJ1-4	TGTGCCAGCAGTTTGACAGGGGCTGGCGGTAATGAAAAACTGTTTTTT	CASSLTGAGGNEKLFF
TRBV11-3	TRBD1	16	few	TRBJ2-7	TGTGCCAGCAGGGACAACACCGGGACAGGGATCTACGAGCAGTACTTC	CASRDNTGTGIYEQYF
TRBV5-4	TRBD1	16	NA	TRBJ2-3	TGTGCCAGCAGCTCGAACCGGGGACAGAGCACAGATACGCAGTATTTT	CASSSNRGQSTDTQYF